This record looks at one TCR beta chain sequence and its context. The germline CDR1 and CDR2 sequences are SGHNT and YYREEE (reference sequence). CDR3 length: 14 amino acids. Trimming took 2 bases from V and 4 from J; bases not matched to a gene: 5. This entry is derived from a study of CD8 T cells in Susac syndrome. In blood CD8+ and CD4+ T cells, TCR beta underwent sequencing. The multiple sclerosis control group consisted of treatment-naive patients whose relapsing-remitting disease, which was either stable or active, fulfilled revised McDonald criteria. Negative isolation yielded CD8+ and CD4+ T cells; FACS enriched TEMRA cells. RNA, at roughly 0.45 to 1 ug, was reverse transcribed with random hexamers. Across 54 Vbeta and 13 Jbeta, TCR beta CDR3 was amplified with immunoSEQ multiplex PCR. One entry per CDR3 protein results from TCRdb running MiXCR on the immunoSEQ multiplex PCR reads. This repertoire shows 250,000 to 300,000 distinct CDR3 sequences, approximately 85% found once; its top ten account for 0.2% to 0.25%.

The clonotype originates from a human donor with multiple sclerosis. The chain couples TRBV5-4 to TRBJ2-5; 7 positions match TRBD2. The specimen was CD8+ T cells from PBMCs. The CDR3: CASSLSSGTETQYF. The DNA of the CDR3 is TGTGCCAGCAGCTTATCCAGCGGGACAGAGACCCAGTACTTC.